This T cell receptor (beta chain) comes out of a study of T-cell reconstitution after alpha-beta-depleted transplantation in children. Per germline, CDR1 DFQATT and CDR2 SNEGSKA (reference sequence). The CDR3 runs 13 residues. V lost 3 bases, J lost 4 bases, and 12 bases lay in between. The TCRbeta library incorporated unique molecular identifiers. TCRdb ran MiXCR on the PCR reads and lists one entry per CDR3 protein. There are approximately 640,000 distinct CDR3 sequences in the sample; 15% to 20% occur only once, and 1.1% lies in the top ten. There are many counts of this clonotype. The chain combines TRBV20-1 with TRBJ1-2; D remains unclear. This material consisted of PBMCs from the stem cell graft donor, taken from the stem cell graft. This TCR came from a human donor who donated a stem cell graft to a child with acute myeloid leukemia. The CDR3 nucleotides are TGCAGTGCTAGTCGCCCAGTCGGCTATGGCTACACCTTC. Translated: CSASRPVGYGYTF.